This T cell receptor beta chain emerged from a study of blood T cell repertoires in COVID-19. This table comes from immunoSEQ multiplex PCR, and its TCRdb copy is limited to in-frame clones, with some not included. The sample lists roughly 25,000 clones; roughly 72% were seen once. The CDR3 is made up of 15 amino acids. V lost 0 bases, J lost 0 bases, and 10 bases lay in between. Germline assignment: CDR1 SGHRS and CDR2 YFSETQ. This rearrangement joins TRBV5-1 to TRBJ2-7; possible D gene TRBD1, 5 bases. Sequenced sample: peripheral blood. The TCR was taken from a woman at least 80 years old with acute or convalescent COVID-19. CDR3 in DNA: TGCGCCAGCAGCTTGGGGGGCACGAACTCCTACGAGCAGTACTTC. Its translation: CASSLGGTNSYEQYF. The full variable domain, its missing parts supplied by reference TRBV5-1 and TRBJ2-7, is KAGVTQTPRYLIKTRGQQVTLSCSPISGHRSVSWYQQTPGQGLQFLFEYFSETQRNKGNFPGRFSGRQFSNSRSEMNVSTLELGDSALYLCASSLGGTNSYEQYFGPGTRLTVT.